A selection of T cell receptor beta chains follows, all from one sample in a study of radiotherapy plus CTLA-4 blockade in lung cancer. Libraries were prepared by immunoSEQ multiplex PCR; TCRdb keeps only in-frame clonotypes and omits some of them. The sample contains 45,000 or so clones, around 69% of which appear only once. This material consisted of peripheral blood, taken from a patient treated with radiotherapy plus ipilimumab. Source of these receptors: a human donor with non-small cell lung cancer who had stable disease on radiotherapy plus ipilimumab. The CDR3 runs from the conserved cysteine through the conserved F or W. The D gene is left open where the match is weak.

V	D	J	DNA	CDR3
TRBV6-1	TRBD1	TRBJ1-6	TGTGCCAGCAGTGCCGGGACAGGGGTCTCACCCCTCCACTTT	CASSAGTGVSPLHF
TRBV18	-	TRBJ2-5	TGTGCCAGCTCACTCCGGGAACAAGAGACCCAGTACTTC	CASSLREQETQYF
TRBV4-1	-	TRBJ2-3	TGCGCCAGCAGCGTACCCTCGACGGGGAATTGGGATACGCAGTATTTT	CASSVPSTGNWDTQYF
TRBV27	-	TRBJ1-1	TGTGCCACATCTATGGGGAACATGAACACTGAAGCTTTCTTT	CATSMGNMNTEAFF
TRBV10-3	-	TRBJ2-3	TGTGCCATCGGCGCGGCCGACAGAGATACGCAGTATTTT	CAIGAADRDTQYF
TRBV7-7	TRBD1	TRBJ1-1	TGTGCCAGCAGCCCCGGGACAGGGCTTTCTGAAGCTTTCTTT	CASSPGTGLSEAFF
TRBV5-1	-	TRBJ1-1	TGCGCCAGCAGCCCCAGGGACGGAGGGAACACTGAAGCTTTCTTT	CASSPRDGGNTEAFF
TRBV6-1	TRBD1	TRBJ1-1	TGTGCCAGCATGTCCTTGGACAGGGCGAACACTGAAGCTTTCTTT	CASMSLDRANTEAFF
TRBV29-1	-	TRBJ2-3	TGCAGCGTTGCCGGCGGAGTTGCGGGGAGCACAGATACGCAGTATTTT	CSVAGGVAGSTDTQYF
TRBV9	TRBD1	TRBJ1-6	TGTGCCAGCAGCGTAGGGATAGGGACAGGGGGCTCACCCCTCCACTTT	CASSVGIGTGGSPLHF